Sequencing of this T cell receptor (beta chain) was carried out in a study of blood T cell repertoires in COVID-19. Study details: The cDNA or gDNA used as material had been derived from T cells, B-cell-depleted T cells, or PBMCs.

Germline V gene data show CDR1 as MGHRA and CDR2 as YSYEKL. The junction had 4 bases not matched to a gene; V was cut back by 1 base and J by 5 bases. The CDR3 has 15 amino acids. A single count supports this clone. Here immunoSEQ multiplex PCR was the method, and the copy in TCRdb shows in-frame clones only, minus some. The data contain over 85,000 clones, 70% to 90% of them singletons. The sequenced sample consisted of peripheral blood. This sequence was found in a man between 45 and 60 years old with active COVID-19. V usage is TRBV4-1 and J usage is TRBJ2-3; 9 bases line up with TRBD2. CDR3 protein: CASSQASGGIDTQYF. CDR3 sequence (DNA): TGCGCCAGCAGCCAAGCGAGCGGGGGGATAGATACGCAGTATTTT.